Presented here are 9 T cell receptor beta chains from one specimen sequenced in a study of blood T cell repertoires in COVID-19. Some clones are missing from TCRdb's copy, which holds only in-frame ones; the method was immunoSEQ multiplex PCR. The table has some 260,000 clones, 70% to 90% seen once. Sequencing was carried out using peripheral blood. The receptors shown here come from a woman aged 25 to 39 with acute or convalescent COVID-19.

V usage is TRBV29-1 and J usage is TRBJ1-2; 8 bases match TRBD1. The V and J ends lost 5 bases and 8 bases, in that order; junction bases with no gene match: 13. Looked up from germline, CDR1 is SQVTM and CDR2 is ANQGSEA. The CDR3 contains 14 residues. CDR3 loop: CSVLVADRGQGYTF. CDR3 DNA: TGCAGCGTTCTGGTGGCCGACAGGGGACAGGGCTACACCTTC.

CDR3 nucleotides: TGCGCCAGCAGTCGTACTCGACTAGCGGGACCCATTAAACAAGAGACCCAGTACTTC. Translation gives CASSRTRLAGPIKQETQYF. This chain links TRBV5-1 with TRBJ2-5; 11 bases are a match to TRBD2. The V gene's germline CDR1 is SGHRS and CDR2 YFSETQ. J gave up 2 bases and V 5 bases, and 17 bases lay outside the gene matches. This CDR3 comprises 19 residues.

In DNA form, the CDR3 reads TGTGCCAGCAGCGTAGCGGTGGGAGGGTTAAATGAGCAGTTCTTC. It is translated as CASSVAVGGLNEQFF. V is TRBV9 and J is TRBJ2-1; 7 bases are a match to TRBD2. V was pared by 0 bases and J by 7 bases, with 7 bases of the junction left unmatched. From germline, CDR1 is SGDLS and CDR2 YYNGEE. The CDR3 is made up of 15 amino acids.

As DNA, the CDR3 is TGTGCCAGCAGTTTCCTATACGAGCAGTACTTC. Translated: CASSFLYEQYF. The genes are TRBV6-2 or TRBV6-3 and TRBJ2-7, with D uncertain. Trimming cost V 4 bases and J 4 bases, with 5 bases left between them. The CDR3 loop spans 11 amino acids. Germline CDR1 and CDR2: MNHEY and SVGEGT.

V gene TRBV27 combines with J gene TRBJ2-5; no reliable D call. The CDR3 loop spans 14 amino acids. Germline V lookup: CDR1 MNHEY, CDR2 SMNVEV (reference sequence). V shed 2 bases and J shed 6 bases, with 13 bases lying between them. Here the CDR3 reads CASSLRYTTKTQYF. DNA for the CDR3: TGTGCCAGCAGTTTAAGGTACACTACGAAGACCCAGTACTTC.

This chain links TRBV9 with TRBJ2-7, with TRBD2 matching over 8 bases. CDR3 length: 15 residues. The V gene end was trimmed by 0 bases and the J gene end by 0 bases; junction bases not matched to a gene: 2. CDR1 is SGDLS and CDR2 is YYNGEE in the germline V gene. The CDR3 nucleotides are TGTGCCAGCAGCGTAGGGGGACTAGGCTCCTACGAGCAGTACTTC. Translation gives CASSVGGLGSYEQYF.

The gene calls are TRBV27 and TRBJ2-7, with TRBD1 matching 9 bases. The CDR3 is 16 amino acids. Germline-derived CDR1 and CDR2 are MNHEY and SMNVEV (reference sequence). The trim removed 6 bases at V and 1 base at J, leaving 10 bases unmatched. CDR3 loop: CASRPGRTGASYEQYF. The CDR3 nucleotides read TGTGCCAGCAGGCCAGGGAGGACAGGGGCATCCTACGAGCAGTACTTC.

This clone was found once. V is TRBV11-2 and J is TRBJ2-7; tentatively, D is TRBD1 (6 bases). V shed 1 base and J shed 2 bases, with 12 bases lying between them. The CDR3 runs to 15 residues. The germline CDR1 and CDR2 sequences are SGHAT and FQNNGV. CDR3 DNA sequence: TGTGCCAGCAGCTTAGGGACAGCGTTTCCCTACGAGCAGTACTTC. This encodes CASSLGTAFPYEQYF.

This clone was observed a single time. V usage is TRBV7-2 and J usage is TRBJ2-1; TRBD2 matches 10 bases. This CDR3 spans 17 amino acids. The V segment lost 2 bases and the J segment 2 bases; nucleotides outside the gene matches: 6. Germline V CDR1 and CDR2: SGHTA, FQGNSA. Here the CDR3 DNA reads TGTGCCAGCAGCTTAACAGCGGGAGGGCCTCCCTACAATGAGCAGTTCTTC. It specifies CASSLTAGGPPYNEQFF.